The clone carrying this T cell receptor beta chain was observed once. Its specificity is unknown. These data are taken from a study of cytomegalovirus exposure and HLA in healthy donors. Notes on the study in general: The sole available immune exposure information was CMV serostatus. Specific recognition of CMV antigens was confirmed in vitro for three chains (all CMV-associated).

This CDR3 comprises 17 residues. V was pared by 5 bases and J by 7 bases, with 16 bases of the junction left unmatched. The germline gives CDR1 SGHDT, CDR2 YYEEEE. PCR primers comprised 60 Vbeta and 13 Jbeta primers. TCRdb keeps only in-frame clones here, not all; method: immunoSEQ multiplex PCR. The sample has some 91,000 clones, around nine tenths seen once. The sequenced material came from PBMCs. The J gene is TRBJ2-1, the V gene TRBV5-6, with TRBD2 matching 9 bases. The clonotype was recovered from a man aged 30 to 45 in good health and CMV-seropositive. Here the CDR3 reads CASSPPGPRREGNEQFF. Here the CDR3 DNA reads TGTGCCAGCAGTCCTCCGGGGCCCCGGCGGGAGGGAAATGAGCAGTTCTTC.